The 32 T cell receptor beta chains below all came from one sample that was sequenced in a study of T cell changes during pregnancy in multiple sclerosis. The table came from immunoSEQ multiplex PCR; TCRdb's copy has only in-frame clones and leaves some out. This sample has roughly 79,000 clones; approximately 92% occur once, and the top ten carry 0.65% to 0.75%. Specimen: peripheral blood, collected in the second trimester of pregnancy. These receptors were obtained from a female donor in good health, enrolled as a control in a pregnancy study.

V gene TRBV10-3 combines with J gene TRBJ2-2; D gene ambiguous. Trimming cost V 7 bases and J 7 bases, with 7 bases left between them. The CDR3 runs 11 residues. Germline V gives CDR1 ENHRY, CDR2 SYGVKD. CDR3 sequence reads: CAITAGGELFF. The CDR3, as DNA: TGTGCCATCACGGCAGGCGGGGAGCTGTTTTTT.

CDR3 loop: CASSLLGGSEAFF. CDR3 coding DNA: TGTGCCAGCAGCTTACTAGGGGGATCTGAAGCTTTCTTT. V and J are TRBV11-3 and TRBJ1-1; the D gene is possibly TRBD1 (6 bases). V dropped 2 bases and J dropped 6 bases, with 10 bases sitting between them. From germline, CDR1 is SGHNT and CDR2 YENEEA. The CDR3 loop spans 13 amino acids.

The chain recombines TRBV27 with TRBJ1-1; D remains ambiguous. Germline values: CDR1 MNHEY, CDR2 SMNVEV (reference sequence). CDR3 length: 13 residues. Trimming cost V 0 bases and J 9 bases, with 11 bases left between them. Here the CDR3 reads CASSLSRGGKAFF. The CDR3 DNA reads TGTGCCAGCAGTTTATCGCGAGGAGGGAAAGCTTTCTTT.

The chain carries TRBV30 and TRBJ1-3; maybe TRBD1 (5 bases). The germline V and J ends were trimmed by 4 bases and 8 bases, with 15 bases remaining between them. The length of the CDR3 is 13 residues. Looked up from germline, CDR1 is GTSNPN and CDR2 is SVGIG (reference sequence). Here the CDR3 reads CAWTRDSLDTIYF. CDR3 sequence (DNA): TGTGCCTGGACCCGGGACTCTTTAGACACCATATATTTT.

The chain joins TRBV7-3 to TRBJ2-5, with 8 nucleotides matching TRBD1. The CDR3 consists of 14 residues. CDR1 is SGHTA and CDR2 is FQGTGA in the germline V gene. The V gene end was trimmed by 5 bases and the J gene end by 5 bases; junction bases not matched to a gene: 7. This CDR3 reads CASSPQTGEETQYF. CDR3 nucleotide sequence: TGTGCCAGCAGCCCCCAGACAGGGGAGGAGACCCAGTACTTC. Combining the CDR3 with reference TRBV7-3 and TRBJ2-5 gives the whole variable domain GAGVSQTPSNKVTEKGKYVELRCDPISGHTALYWYRQSLGQGPEFLIYFQGTGAADDSGLPNDRFFAVRPEGSVSTLKIQRTERGDSAVYLCASSPQTGEETQYFGPGTRLLVL.

The CDR3 bases are TGTGCCAGCAGCTTGGAACTAGCGGGGGGGACATTGGCCGGGGAGCTGTTTTTT. It translates to CASSLELAGGTLAGELFF. V and J are TRBV5-4 and TRBJ2-2, with 13 bases that match TRBD2. Germline assignment: CDR1 SGHNT and CDR2 YYREEE (reference sequence). V gave up 0 bases and J gave up 6 bases; unmatched junction bases: 8. The CDR3 loop spans 18 amino acids.

CDR3 in amino acids: CASKGRGDEKLFF. The CDR3 nucleotides are TGTGCCAGCAAGGGCAGGGGAGATGAAAAACTGTTTTTT. The chain joins TRBV9 to TRBJ1-4, with D perhaps matching TRBD1 (6 bases). The V gene lost 6 bases and the J gene lost 6 bases, with 12 bases spanning the gap. The CDR3 loop spans 13 amino acids. Per germline, CDR1 SGDLS and CDR2 YYNGEE.

This chain joins TRBV4-3 and TRBJ2-3; 8 bases fit TRBD2. The ends lost 0 bases at V and 6 bases at J; junction bases unmatched: 8. The CDR3 runs to 16 residues. CDR1 is LGHNA and CDR2 is YSLEER in the germline V gene. CDR3 bases: TGCGCCAGCAGCCAAGACTCGCGGGGGGCCGTGGATACGCAGTATTTT. Encoded protein: CASSQDSRGAVDTQYF.

This sequence joins TRBV5-5 and TRBJ1-1; D is undetermined. The V and J ends lost 0 bases and 2 bases respectively, with 11 bases between them. Germline CDR1 is SGHKS and CDR2 is YYEKEE (reference sequence). This CDR3 is built from 15 residues. The DNA of the CDR3 is TGTGCCAGCAGCTTGGCCGGGAGGGTTAACACTGAAGCTTTCTTT. Residues: CASSLAGRVNTEAFF.

J is TRBJ2-7 and V is TRBV6-1; no definite D call. Germline assignment: CDR1 MNHNS and CDR2 SASEGT. With 4 bases removed from V and 3 bases from J, the gap between germline ends came to 10 bases. The CDR3 length is 13 residues. CDR3 loop: CASSGSYGYEQYF. The CDR3 coding sequence is TGTGCCAGCAGTGGAAGTTACGGCTACGAGCAGTACTTC.

The CDR3 DNA is TGTGCCAGCAGCTTAGTAGCGGCAGGGGGCGCACATGGCTACACCTTC. Translated, it gives CASSLVAAGGAHGYTF. J is TRBJ1-2 and V is TRBV7-2, with 8 bases matching TRBD1. CDR3 length equals 16 residues. CDR1 and CDR2 (germline): SGHTA, FQGNSA. V lost 1 base to trimming and J lost 6 bases; unmatched junction nucleotides: 10.

J is TRBJ2-3 and V is TRBV30, with TRBD1 as a possible D gene (6 bases). Germline V CDR1 and CDR2: GTSNPN, SVGIG (reference sequence). The CDR3 loop spans 15 amino acids. The V end was cut by 0 bases, the J end by 2 bases, with 12 bases between. The CDR3 region has the DNA TGTGCCTGGAGTGTACCAGGGGTCCTCACAGATACGCAGTATTTT. Its translation: CAWSVPGVLTDTQYF.

The chain joins TRBV6-5 to TRBJ1-1; 8 bases map to TRBD1. After removal of 3 bases from V and 4 bases from J, the junction contained 4 bases not matched to a gene. The CDR3 runs to 14 residues. Germline-derived CDR1 and CDR2 are MNHEY and SVGAGI. The CDR3 DNA reads TGTGCCAGCAGTTATGAACAGGGGGTCACTGAAGCTTTCTTT. Amino acids: CASSYEQGVTEAFF.

This clone was observed a handful of times. The V and J genes are TRBV19 and TRBJ2-7; unclear D gene. Trimming cost V 4 bases and J 0 bases, with 10 bases left between them. The germline V gene has CDR1 LNHDA and CDR2 SQIVND (reference sequence). The CDR3 runs to 14 residues. As DNA, the CDR3 is TGTGCCAGTAGTAGATCGGGTTCCTCCTACGAGCAGTACTTC. As protein: CASSRSGSSYEQYF. The full variable domain, rest sourced from reference TRBV19 and TRBJ2-7, is DGGITQSPKYLFRKEGQNVTLSCEQNLNHDAMYWYRQDPGQGLRLIYYSQIVNDFQKGDIAEGYSVSREKKESFPLTVTSAQKNPTAFYLCASSRSGSSYEQYFGPGTRLTVT.

This chain links TRBV4-2 with TRBJ1-1; D unresolved. V was pared by 0 bases and J by 2 bases, with 4 bases between. CDR3 length: 13 residues. From germline, CDR1 is LGHNA and CDR2 YNFKEQ. In nucleotides, the CDR3 is TGTGCCAGCAGCCAAGACAGAAACACTGAAGCTTTCTTT. Translated: CASSQDRNTEAFF.

The chain is built from TRBV2 and TRBJ1-1; D gene uncertain. V lost 7 bases to trimming and J lost 4 bases, with 16 bases between them. Germline V CDR1 and CDR2: SNHLY, FYNNEI. The CDR3 runs to 14 residues. This chain's CDR3 is CASTKPVEGTEAFF. The DNA for the CDR3 is TGTGCCAGCACCAAACCGGTGGAGGGCACTGAAGCTTTCTTT.

This sequence joins TRBV6-1 and TRBJ2-1; D is uncertain. Trimming took 7 bases from V and 3 from J, leaving 4 bases between them. This CDR3 is 11 amino acids long. Germline-derived CDR1 and CDR2 are MNHNS and SASEGT. The CDR3 reads CASTLYNEQFF. The DNA of the CDR3 is TGTGCCAGCACTCTCTACAATGAGCAGTTCTTC.

The J gene is TRBJ1-4, the V gene TRBV25-1; D might be TRBD1 (6 bases). CDR1 MGHDK and CDR2 SYGVNS come from the germline V gene. V was cut by 6 bases and J by 3 bases, with 11 bases left in between. The CDR3 is made up of 14 amino acids. DNA of the CDR3: TGTGCCAGCAGCCAGGGGCGTCCTAATGAAAAACTGTTTTTT. It yields the protein CASSQGRPNEKLFF.

The chain employs TRBV4-1 and TRBJ2-1, with D perhaps TRBD1 (6 bases). Germline V lookup: CDR1 MGHRA, CDR2 YSYEKL. The CDR3 has 14 residues. Trimming pared 4 bases from V and 6 bases from J, leaving 13 bases between. CDR3 region: CASSPGDTFNEQFF. DNA of the CDR3: TGCGCCAGCAGCCCCGGGGACACCTTCAATGAGCAGTTCTTC.

The chain employs TRBV6-5 and TRBJ2-5; tentatively, D is TRBD1 (6 bases). The ends were cut back, 6 bases at V and 4 bases at J, with 15 bases in the middle. The germline V gene has CDR1 MNHEY and CDR2 SVGAGI. The CDR3 contains 14 residues. CDR3 amino acids: CASSQTTGSETQYF. The CDR3 nucleotides are TGTGCCAGCAGCCAAACTACAGGGTCAGAGACCCAGTACTTC.

The chain has TRBV5-6 and TRBJ2-1, with a possible D match to TRBD2 (6 bases). Germline assignment: CDR1 SGHDT and CDR2 YYEEEE. Trimming cost V 4 bases and J 4 bases, with 21 bases left between them. The CDR3 has 17 amino acids. The DNA of the CDR3 is TGTGCCAGCAGCACGGTGCCCTCGACTAGAGAATACAATGAGCAGTTCTTC. Translated: CASSTVPSTREYNEQFF.

This chain joins TRBV2 and TRBJ2-5; possible D gene TRBD1, 5 bases. The V end lost 6 bases, the J end lost 4 bases, and 15 bases lay between the germline ends. The CDR3 loop spans 14 amino acids. Germline CDR1 and CDR2: SNHLY and FYNNEI. CDR3 residues: CASSWAEQGETQYF. CDR3 nucleotide sequence: TGTGCCAGCAGCTGGGCTGAGCAGGGAGAGACCCAGTACTTC.

This clone was picked up a small number of times. The chain couples TRBV7-9 to TRBJ2-2; no reliable D call. The CDR3 is 13 amino acids. The V and J ends lost 1 base and 6 bases respectively, with 6 bases between them. Germline V gene data show CDR1 as SEHNR and CDR2 as FQNEAQ (reference sequence). The CDR3 DNA follows: TGTGCCAGCAGCTTAGGTCGTTCCGGGGAGCTGTTTTTT. Protein product: CASSLGRSGELFF.

The rearrangement links TRBV4-1 to TRBJ2-7, with D uncertain. The germline gives CDR1 MGHRA, CDR2 YSYEKL. This CDR3 is built from 15 residues. Trimming stripped 3 bases from V and 2 bases from J, with 14 bases between. In nucleotides, the CDR3 is TGCGCCAGCAGCCAGACACTGACGGTTACCTACGAGCAGTACTTC. This translates into CASSQTLTVTYEQYF.

This sequence joins TRBV5-4 and TRBJ2-2; 9 bases match TRBD2. With 0 bases clipped from V and 4 bases from J, the junction kept 1 base outside the gene matches. This CDR3 is 15 amino acids long. Germline V gene lookup returns CDR1 SGHNT and CDR2 YYREEE (reference sequence). CDR3 sequence (DNA): TGTGCCAGCAGCTTGGGCGGGGGGGCCACCGGGGAGCTGTTTTTT. Translation: CASSLGGGATGELFF.

The chain employs TRBV13 and TRBJ1-1, with 9 bases lining up with TRBD1. Trimming took 2 bases from V and 2 from J; bases not matched to a gene: 6. Looked up from germline, CDR1 is PRHDT and CDR2 is FYEKMQ (reference sequence). This CDR3 is built from 16 residues. The CDR3 region is CASSLLQGAINTEAFF. The CDR3 nucleotides are TGTGCCAGCAGCTTATTACAGGGGGCGATTAACACTGAAGCTTTCTTT. Filled out from reference TRBV13 and TRBJ1-1, the complete variable domain reads AAGVIQSPRHLIKEKRETATLKCYPIPRHDTVYWYQQGPGQDPQFLISFYEKMQSDKGSIPDRFSAQQFSDYHSELNMSSLELGDSALYFCASSLLQGAINTEAFFGQGTRLTVV.

The chain recombines TRBV21-1 with TRBJ1-2; TRBD1 reflects the table's D call only, with no check against the DNA. TRBV21-1 is termed a pseudogene. CDR3 length: 14 amino acids. As DNA, the CDR3 is TGTGCCAGCATCGGGACAGGGGGCAACTATGGCTACACCTTC. It yields the protein CASIGTGGNYGYTF.

The chain combines TRBV9 with TRBJ1-4; 7 nucleotides agree with TRBD1. Unmatched junction bases numbered 11, after V lost 4 bases and J lost 8 bases. The CDR3 is 15 amino acids. Germline lookup yields CDR1 SGDLS and CDR2 YYNGEE. The CDR3: CASSRTGDIREKLFF. In DNA, the CDR3 is TGTGCCAGCAGCCGTACAGGGGACATTCGAGAAAAACTGTTTTTT. The full variable domain, in which reference TRBV9 and TRBJ1-4 provide the parts outside the CDR3, is DSGVTQTPKHLITATGQRVTLRCSPRSGDLSVYWYQQSLDQGLQFLIQYYNGEERAKGNILERFSAQQFPDLHSELNLSSLELGDSALYFCASSRTGDIREKLFFGSGTQLSVL.

The chain couples TRBV7-2 to TRBJ2-5; TRBD2 matches at 10 bases. V shed 2 bases, J shed 1 base, and the junction held 4 bases outside the gene matches. Germline loops: CDR1 SGHTA, CDR2 FQGNSA. This CDR3 has 16 amino acids. The CDR3 nucleotides are TGTGCCAGCAGCTTATATCGGACTAGCGGCCAAGAGACCCAGTACTTC. Its translation: CASSLYRTSGQETQYF.

The chain uses TRBV21-1 and TRBJ1-3; TRBD1 is the table's D call, not checked against the DNA. TRBV21-1 is marked as a pseudogene. The CDR3 is 18 amino acids. This CDR3 is CASSKASTLTGSGNTIYF. CDR3 nucleotides: TGTGCCAGCAGCAAAGCGTCGACTCTCACAGGCTCTGGAAACACCATATATTTT.

With respect to this clone: One end of the junction is discordant with germline, which a read error may explain. This chain links TRBV30 with TRBJ1-2; TRBD1 might be the D (5 bases). Germline V lookup: CDR1 GTSNPN, CDR2 SVGIG (reference sequence). This CDR3 has 14 amino acids. In nucleotides, the CDR3 is TGTGCCTGGAGTGACGGTGCGGGACGCTGGGAATTGATTTTC. Residues: CAWSDGAGRWELIF.

V usage is TRBV5-1 and J usage is TRBJ1-5; TRBD1 might be the D (6 bases). CDR3 length: 15 residues. Looked up from germline, CDR1 is SGHRS and CDR2 is YFSETQ. V was trimmed by 1 base and J by 3 bases, leaving 11 bases between them. The CDR3 coding sequence is TGCGCCAGCAGCTTGCGGGGACAAGACAATCAGCCCCAGCATTTT. It yields the protein CASSLRGQDNQPQHF.